These 20 T cell receptor beta chains were sequenced from one sample in a study of blood T cell repertoires in COVID-19. Sequenced by immunoSEQ multiplex PCR; TCRdb stores in-frame clones only, minus some. Of roughly 330,000 clones listed, approximately 88% are singletons. The source material was PBMCs or T cells enriched from blood (not recorded which). The source is a man aged 25 to 40 who had recovered from COVID-19.

This clone appeared once. The chain recombines TRBV6-2 or TRBV6-3 with TRBJ2-1; 8 positions match TRBD2. V was pared by 5 bases and J by 8 bases, with 11 bases of the junction left unmatched. Looked up from germline, CDR1 is MNHEY and CDR2 is SVGEGT. CDR3 size: 15 residues. The CDR3 loop is CASSLPRGGWDEQFF. In nucleotides, the CDR3 is TGTGCCAGCAGTCTCCCCCGGGGGGGCTGGGATGAGCAGTTCTTC.

The chain combines TRBV30 with TRBJ2-7; D gene ambiguous. The length of the CDR3 is 11 residues. Germline V gives CDR1 GTSNPN, CDR2 SVGIG (reference sequence). The V gene lost 1 base and the J gene lost 6 bases, with 7 bases spanning the gap. The CDR3 is CAWSGPGEQYF. The CDR3 region has the DNA TGTGCCTGGAGTGGTCCCGGCGAGCAGTACTTC.

This clone occurred once. The chain has TRBV25-1 and TRBJ1-2, with no clear D. The V gene's germline CDR1 is MGHDK and CDR2 SYGVNS. V lost 5 bases and J 1 base, leaving 2 bases between the germline ends. The CDR3 extends over 11 amino acids. The CDR3 here is CASSRNYGYTF. The DNA of the CDR3 is TGTGCCAGCAGTCGTAACTATGGCTACACCTTC.

The chain combines TRBV2 with TRBJ2-2; TRBD2 matches 12 bases. The CDR3 is 15 residues long. With 7 bases clipped from V and 5 bases from J, the junction kept 5 bases outside the gene matches. Germline assignment: CDR1 SNHLY and CDR2 FYNNEI. CDR3 DNA sequence: TGTGCCAGCACTAGCGGGGGGGCGAGGACCGGGGAGCTGTTTTTT. It translates to CASTSGGARTGELFF. Together with reference TRBV2 and TRBJ2-2, the CDR3 gives the full variable domain: EPEVTQTPSHQVTQMGQEVILRCVPISNHLYFYWYRQILGQKVEFLVSFYNNEISEKSEIFDDQFSVERPDGSNFTLKIRSTKLEDSAMYFCASTSGGARTGELFFGEGSRLTVL.

V usage is TRBV10-1 and J usage is TRBJ1-2; 9 nucleotides agree with TRBD1. Germline CDR1 and CDR2: WNHNN and SYGVQD (reference sequence). J gave up 5 bases and V 3 bases, and 7 bases lay outside the gene matches. This CDR3 is built from 15 residues. In DNA, the CDR3 is TGCGCCAGCAGTGAATTCACAGGGGGCGAATATGGCTACACCTTC. This codes for CASSEFTGGEYGYTF.

The chain carries TRBV5-4 and TRBJ1-2; TRBD1 matches at 7 bases. CDR3 length: 15 residues. Trimming at V came to 0 bases and at J to 2 bases, leaving 4 bases not matched to a gene. CDR1 and CDR2 (germline): SGHNT, YYREEE (reference sequence). CDR3 DNA: TGTGCCAGCAGCTTGGGAAGGACAGGCAACTATGGCTACACCTTC. This gives the protein CASSLGRTGNYGYTF. The entire variable domain, with the rest obtained from reference TRBV5-4 and TRBJ1-2, is as follows: ETGVTQSPTHLIKTRGQQVTLRCSSQSGHNTVSWYQQALGQGPQFIFQYYREEENGRGNFPPRFSGLQFPNYSSELNVNALELDDSALYLCASSLGRTGNYGYTFGSGTRLTVV.

The chain uses TRBV9 and TRBJ2-5; no clear D. Germline V CDR1 and CDR2: SGDLS, YYNGEE. Trimming left V 1 base short and J 1 base short, with 11 bases between. The CDR3 extends over 15 amino acids. The CDR3 DNA is TGTGCCAGCAGCGTACAGGTACACCCCCAAGAGACCCAGTACTTC. This gives the protein CASSVQVHPQETQYF.

V is TRBV28 and J is TRBJ1-2; D remains ambiguous. Trimming removed 3 bases at V and 5 bases at J, with 16 bases between. The CDR3 is 15 amino acids. Germline loops: CDR1 MDHEN, CDR2 SYDVKM. The chain's CDR3 is CASSFLSREGYGYTF. In nucleotides, the CDR3 is TGTGCCAGCAGTTTTCTCTCCAGAGAGGGTTATGGCTACACCTTC.

The chain combines TRBV28 with TRBJ2-3; 8 bases align to TRBD2. CDR1 is MDHEN and CDR2 is SYDVKM in the germline V gene. The J segment lost 4 bases and the V segment lost 6 bases, leaving 9 bases of the junction unmatched. This CDR3 comprises 15 residues. CDR3 in amino acids: CASRPGGARADTQYF. DNA of the CDR3: TGTGCCAGCAGGCCCGGGGGGGCCCGAGCAGATACGCAGTATTTT.

V is TRBV7-2 and J is TRBJ2-3; unclear D gene. The CDR3 runs 15 residues. CDR1 SGHTA and CDR2 FQGNSA come from the germline V gene. V was clipped by 8 bases and J by 2 bases, with 17 bases between them. Written as DNA, the CDR3 is TGTGCCAGCTGTCTGAGGCCGATGGTCACAGATACGCAGTATTTT. It encodes CASCLRPMVTDTQYF.

This sequence joins TRBV7-9 and TRBJ1-2, with D tentatively TRBD1 (5 bases). Trimming stripped 4 bases from V and 2 bases from J, with 11 bases between. The CDR3 spans 14 residues. CDR1 is SEHNR, CDR2 FQNEAQ, per germline (reference sequence). The CDR3 DNA sequence: TGTGCCAGCAGCTCGGGGGTTGTAAACTATGGCTACACCTTC. The encoded protein is CASSSGVVNYGYTF.

This sequence joins TRBV9 and TRBJ1-2; 11 bases line up with TRBD1. In germline, CDR1 is SGDLS, CDR2 YYNGEE. The CDR3 spans 15 residues. The V and J ends lost 3 bases and 4 bases, in that order; junction bases with no gene match: 5. CDR3 in DNA: TGTGCCAGCAGCGCAGGACAGGGGGCAGGCTATGGCTACACCTTC. Residues: CASSAGQGAGYGYTF.

The chain has TRBV2 and TRBJ2-3, with D uncertain. This CDR3 is built from 14 residues. V lost 6 bases and J 2 bases, leaving 12 bases between the germline ends. CDR1 SNHLY and CDR2 FYNNEI come from the germline V gene. The CDR3 loop is CASSPRWATDTQYF. The CDR3 DNA reads as TGTGCCAGCAGCCCCCGTTGGGCCACAGATACGCAGTATTTT.

The CDR3, as DNA: TGTGCCAGCAGTGAACTTAGCGGATCCTACGAGCAGTACTTC. Translated, it gives CASSELSGSYEQYF. The chain employs TRBV28 and TRBJ2-7, with D perhaps matching TRBD2 (6 bases). The V and J ends lost 5 bases and 1 base respectively, with 12 bases between them. CDR1 and CDR2 from the germline V gene are MDHEN and SYDVKM. The length of the CDR3 is 14 residues.

This chain joins TRBV19 and TRBJ2-7; TRBD2 might be the D (5 bases). The CDR3 extends over 13 amino acids. Germline V lookup: CDR1 LNHDA, CDR2 SQIVND (reference sequence). V was cut by 5 bases and J by 4 bases, with 12 bases left in between. CDR3 sequence: CASSSPGGYEQYF. In DNA form, the CDR3 reads TGTGCCAGTAGTTCGCCAGGAGGATACGAGCAGTACTTC.

This clone was seen once. The chain combines TRBV11-2 with TRBJ2-3; no definite D call. Trimming pared 0 bases from V and 4 bases from J, leaving 11 bases between. The CDR3 spans 15 residues. In germline, CDR1 is SGHAT, CDR2 FQNNGV. This chain's CDR3 is CASSLDLLSADTQYF. In nucleotides, the CDR3 is TGTGCCAGCAGCTTAGATCTGTTATCAGCAGATACGCAGTATTTT.

V is TRBV19 and J is TRBJ1-2, with TRBD1 as a possible D gene (6 bases). The CDR3 consists of 13 residues. The germline V and J ends were trimmed by 5 bases and 8 bases, with 15 bases remaining between them. The germline V gene encodes CDR1 LNHDA and CDR2 SQIVND (reference sequence). The CDR3 DNA sequence: TGTGCCAGTAGTCCTACAGGGATCGGCGGCTACACCTTC. It translates to CASSPTGIGGYTF.

This clone was observed a handful of times. The chain is built from TRBV3-1 (or the pseudogene TRBV3-2) and TRBJ2-7; TRBD1 matches at 7 bases. V was pared by 1 base and J by 10 bases, with 7 bases of the junction left unmatched. The CDR3 is 13 amino acids. Germline V gene lookup returns CDR1 LGHDT and CDR2 YNNKEL (reference sequence). The CDR3 loop is CASSQGTGPTQYF. CDR3 coding DNA: TGTGCCAGCAGCCAAGGGACAGGCCCTACACAGTACTTC.

This sequence joins TRBV3-1 (or the pseudogene TRBV3-2) and TRBJ2-7; D unclear. The V end was cut by 1 base, the J end by 4 bases, with 8 bases between. Germline lookup yields CDR1 LGHDT and CDR2 YNNKEL (reference sequence). The CDR3 totals 13 residues. CDR3 region: CASSQAVTYEQYF. The DNA for the CDR3 is TGTGCCAGCAGCCAAGCAGTTACGTACGAGCAGTACTTC.

J is TRBJ1-1 and V is TRBV7-9, with 8 bases matching TRBD1. Germline CDR1 and CDR2: SEHNR and FQNEAQ (reference sequence). This CDR3 has 16 residues. V gave up 5 bases and J gave up 3 bases; unmatched junction bases: 11. CDR3: CASSRAAGGWDTEAFF. CDR3 nucleotide sequence: TGTGCCAGCAGCCGGGCGGCAGGGGGCTGGGACACTGAAGCTTTCTTT.